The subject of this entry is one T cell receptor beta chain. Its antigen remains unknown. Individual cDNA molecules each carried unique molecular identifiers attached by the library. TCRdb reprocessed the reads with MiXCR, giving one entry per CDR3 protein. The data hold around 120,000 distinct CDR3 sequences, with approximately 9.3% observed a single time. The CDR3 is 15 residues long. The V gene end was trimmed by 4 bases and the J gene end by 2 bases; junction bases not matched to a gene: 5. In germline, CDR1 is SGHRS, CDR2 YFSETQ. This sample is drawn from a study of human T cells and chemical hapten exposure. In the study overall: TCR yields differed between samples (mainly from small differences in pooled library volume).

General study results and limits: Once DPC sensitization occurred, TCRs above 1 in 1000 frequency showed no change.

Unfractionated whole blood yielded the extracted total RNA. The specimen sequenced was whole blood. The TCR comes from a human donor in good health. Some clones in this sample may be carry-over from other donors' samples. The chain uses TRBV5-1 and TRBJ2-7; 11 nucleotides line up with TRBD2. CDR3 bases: TGCGCCAGCAGCCCGGGACTAGCGGCCCCCTACGAGCAGTACTTC. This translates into CASSPGLAAPYEQYF.